This T cell receptor (beta chain) came from a study of T cells expressing NK-cell markers. Study-level results: Four donors showed these clonotypes also leading the CD3+CD56-NKG2C+ fraction.

From germline, CDR1 is SGHTA and CDR2 FQGNSA. There are 15 residues in the CDR3. For each CDR3 protein, TCRdb gives one entry from its re-call of the 5' RACE reads, without DNA. In total, the table holds about 260,000 distinct CDR3 sequences. About this clonotype: As yet, its antigen is unknown.

This sequence originates from a woman aged 18 to 69 in good health. The chain uses TRBV7-2 and TRBJ2-7; the TCRdb D gene call, TRBD2, has no DNA to confirm it. Sequencing was performed on blood T cells: a sorted CD56 or NKG2C T cell subset, CD4+ or CD8+ T cells, or bulk PBMC T cells (not recorded which). This CDR3 is CASSSSGAGAGEQYF.